What follows are 3 T cell receptor beta chains derived from one specimen sequenced in a study of T cells in Graves' hyperthyroidism and ophthalmopathy. From RNA transcripts, TCR beta CDR3 regions were amplified. Researchers ran a first-round RT-PCR on the TCR CDR3 using the HTBI primer set. TCRdb reprocessed the multiplex PCR reads with MiXCR, giving one entry per CDR3 protein. This repertoire shows 350,000 to 450,000 distinct CDR3 sequences, roughly 13% found once; its top ten account for 25% to 30%. Sequences were obtained from blood. The receptors derive from a man in his forties or fifties with Graves' ophthalmopathy.

The chain employs TRBV28 and TRBJ2-1, with D uncertain. The CDR3 spans 14 residues. Germline V gives CDR1 MDHEN, CDR2 SYDVKM. V lost 3 bases to trimming and J lost 2 bases, with 8 bases between them. CDR3 loop: CASSFQSPYNEQFF. The CDR3 region has the DNA TGTGCCAGCAGTTTCCAGAGTCCCTACAATGAGCAGTTCTTC.

This clonotype was observed many times. The chain links TRBV20-1 to TRBJ1-1, with 8 bases identical to TRBD1. The CDR3 is 15 residues long. Germline V CDR1 and CDR2: DFQATT, SNEGSKA (reference sequence). Trimming at V came to 7 bases and at J to 2 bases, leaving 12 bases not matched to a gene. CDR3 nucleotide sequence: TGCAGTGTGTACGCAGGGGGCTGGACAAACACTGAAGCTTTCTTT. Its translation: CSVYAGGWTNTEAFF.

The chain has TRBV24-1 and TRBJ2-7, with D uncertain. This CDR3 is 13 amino acids long. Per germline, CDR1 KGHDR and CDR2 SFDVKD. Between the trimmed V and J ends, which lost 5 bases and 6 bases, there was a span of 13 bases. The CDR3 DNA is TGTGCCACCAGTGGTCTCTCTCGCGGCGAGCAGTACTTC. Protein sequence: CATSGLSRGEQYF.